Following are 14 T cell receptor beta chains from one sample sequenced in a study of CXCR3-negative and CXCR3-positive naive CD8 T cells. General study results and limits: Compared with CXCR3-negative naive cells, CXCR3-positive naive cells showed more hydrophobic TRB CDR3s.

UMI-tagged TRB cDNA libraries were built via 5' RACE. TCRdb reprocessed the 5' RACE reads and keeps a single row for each CDR3 protein, giving no DNA. The sample features some 100,000 distinct CDR3 sequences, with around 0.36% in its top ten. No antigens are known for them. The specimen was naive CXCR3+ CD8+ T cells from blood. Subset here: CD45RO-CCR7+CD27+CD95- naive CD8+ T cells expressing CXCR3 (TNR3+). The receptor set was obtained from a human donor in good health. Some clones in this sample may be carry-over from other donors' samples.

J is TRBJ2-5 and V is TRBV29-1. The CDR3 is 15 residues long. Per germline, CDR1 SQVTM and CDR2 ANQGSEA. The CDR3 sequence is CSVNWRSGVQETQYF.

The chain combines TRBV29-1 with TRBJ2-3. Germline V lookup: CDR1 SQVTM, CDR2 ANQGSEA. The CDR3 has 12 amino acids. CDR3 sequence: CSVGFGTDTQYF.

The genes are TRBV5-1 and TRBJ2-1; TCRdb indicates TRBD1, and absent DNA this call remains unverified. Germline loops: CDR1 SGHRS, CDR2 YFSETQ. CDR3 size: 14 residues. The CDR3 reads CASSWTGGYNEQFF.

This chain joins TRBV20-1 and TRBJ2-2; TCRdb selects TRBD1, and the lack of DNA leaves this call unchecked. This CDR3 comprises 15 residues. Germline CDR1 and CDR2: DFQATT and SNEGSKA (reference sequence). CDR3 loop: CSARDGDRVAGELFF.

The chain recombines TRBV27 with TRBJ2-7; checking the TCRdb D call of TRBD1 is not possible without DNA. Germline assignment: CDR1 MNHEY and CDR2 SMNVEV (reference sequence). This CDR3 is 14 amino acids long. The CDR3 loop reads CASSWARGGYEQYF.

The chain links TRBV6-1 to TRBJ1-5; TCRdb calls TRBD1, which cannot be checked without DNA. CDR3 length: 14 amino acids. In germline, CDR1 is MNHNS, CDR2 SASEGT. The CDR3 loop reads CASSGAGGNQPQHF.

The rearrangement joins TRBV5-4 to TRBJ2-7; TCRdb picks TRBD2, but there is no DNA to check that call. Germline V gene data show CDR1 as SGHNT and CDR2 as YYREEE (reference sequence). The CDR3 covers 16 residues. CDR3 sequence reads: CASSLMTSGISYEQYF.

The V and J genes are TRBV13 and TRBJ1-1; no DNA is available, so the TRBD1 call from TCRdb remains unchecked. This CDR3 has 15 amino acids. Per the germline V gene, CDR1 is PRHDT and CDR2 is FYEKMQ (reference sequence). The CDR3 reads CASSGGTSGAAEAFF.

V gene TRBV20-1 combines with J gene TRBJ2-1. Per germline, CDR1 DFQATT and CDR2 SNEGSKA (reference sequence). This CDR3 spans 14 amino acids. The CDR3 sequence: CSARDLGSYNEQFF.

The chain combines TRBV9 with TRBJ2-1; checking the TCRdb D call of TRBD2 is not possible without DNA. The CDR3 has 15 residues. Germline CDR1 and CDR2: SGDLS and YYNGEE. The CDR3 sequence is CASSPAGGPYNEQFF.

The rearrangement links TRBV27 to TRBJ2-3; TCRdb's assignment of TRBD2 cannot be checked, as there is no DNA. Germline CDR1 and CDR2: MNHEY and SMNVEV (reference sequence). The CDR3 loop spans 17 amino acids. The CDR3 here is CASSLSLPSGGTDTQYF.

The chain links TRBV2 to TRBJ2-2; TCRdb selects TRBD2, and the lack of DNA leaves this call unchecked. Germline lookup yields CDR1 SNHLY and CDR2 FYNNEI. The CDR3 has 15 amino acids. The CDR3 sequence: CASSAGRYNTGELFF. Full variable domain (missing parts from reference TRBV2 and TRBJ2-2): EPEVTQTPSHQVTQMGQEVILRCVPISNHLYFYWYRQILGQKVEFLVSFYNNEISEKSEIFDDQFSVERPDGSNFTLKIRSTKLEDSAMYFCASSAGRYNTGELFFGEGSRLTVL.

V usage is TRBV15 and J usage is TRBJ2-7; lacking DNA, the TRBD2 call made by TCRdb goes unchecked. The CDR3 sequence is 15 residues long. Germline V lookup: CDR1 LNHNV, CDR2 YYDKDF (reference sequence). The CDR3 region is CATSRATSGAYEQYF. Supplemented by reference TRBV15 and TRBJ2-7, the full variable domain reads DAMVIQNPRYQVTQFGKPVTLSCSQTLNHNVMYWYQQKSSQAPKLLFHYYDKDFNNEADTPDNFQSRRPNTSFCFLDIRSPGLGDTAMYLCATSRATSGAYEQYFGPGTRLTVT.

V usage is TRBV2 and J usage is TRBJ2-3; without DNA, the TCRdb call of TRBD2 cannot be checked. The CDR3 covers 14 residues. Germline V gene lookup returns CDR1 SNHLY and CDR2 FYNNEI. This chain's CDR3 is CASTLAGGADTQYF.